This T cell receptor (beta chain) was recorded in a study of shared clonotypes between healthy human individuals. Study-wide results and limits: Sequencing of the sorted subsets was shown by rarefaction to be incomplete despite large depth.

For sorted subsets, about 200 ng DNA per replicate equaled about 31,000 T cell genomes. Some clones are missing from TCRdb's copy, which holds only in-frame ones; the method was immunoSEQ multiplex PCR. The sample consists of roughly 700,000 clones, roughly 70% of them appearing once. The CDR3 is 11 amino acids. Trimming took 4 bases from V and 8 from J, leaving 6 bases between them. Germline CDR1 and CDR2: MGHDK and SYGVNS. Regarding this clone: The antigen remains unidentified.

The sequence derives from a woman aged 25 to 39 in good health. The V gene is TRBV25-1, the J gene TRBJ2-1; no clear D gene. Sequences were obtained from memory CD4+ T cells sorted from blood. Indicated subset: CD45RA-negative fraction. Written as DNA, the CDR3 is TGTGCCAGCAGTGGGAAGGATGAGCAGTTCTTC. Translated, it gives CASSGKDEQFF.